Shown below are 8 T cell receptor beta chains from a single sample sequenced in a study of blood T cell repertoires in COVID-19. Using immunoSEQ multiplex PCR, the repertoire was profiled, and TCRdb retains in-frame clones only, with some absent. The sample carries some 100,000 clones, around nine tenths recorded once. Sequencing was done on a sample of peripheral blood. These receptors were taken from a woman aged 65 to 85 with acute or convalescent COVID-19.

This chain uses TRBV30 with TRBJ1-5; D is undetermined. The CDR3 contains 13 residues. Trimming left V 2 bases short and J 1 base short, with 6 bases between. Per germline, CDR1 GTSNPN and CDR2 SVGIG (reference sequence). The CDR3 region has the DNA TGTGCCTGGAGTTCTAGGAGCAATCAGCCCCAGCATTTT. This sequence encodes CAWSSRSNQPQHF.

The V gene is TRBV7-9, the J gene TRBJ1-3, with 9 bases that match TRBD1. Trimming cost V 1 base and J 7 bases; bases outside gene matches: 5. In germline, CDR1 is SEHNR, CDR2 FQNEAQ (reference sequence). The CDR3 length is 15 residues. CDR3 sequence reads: CASSLGPGTGNTIYF. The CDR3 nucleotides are TGTGCCAGCAGCTTAGGCCCCGGGACAGGGAACACCATATATTTT.

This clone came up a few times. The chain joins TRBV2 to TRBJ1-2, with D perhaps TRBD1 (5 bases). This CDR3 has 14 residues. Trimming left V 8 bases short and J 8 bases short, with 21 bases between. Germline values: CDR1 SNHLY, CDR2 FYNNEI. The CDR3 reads CASYLRQPMSGYTF. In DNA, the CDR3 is TGTGCCAGCTACCTGAGACAGCCTATGTCGGGCTACACCTTC.

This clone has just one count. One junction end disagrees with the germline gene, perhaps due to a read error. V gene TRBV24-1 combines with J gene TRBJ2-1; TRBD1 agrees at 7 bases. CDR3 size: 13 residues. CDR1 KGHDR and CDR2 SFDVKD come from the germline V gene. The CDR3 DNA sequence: TGTGCCACCAGTGATTCGACAGGGTTAGGTTGGGTCTTC. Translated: CATSDSTGLGWVF.

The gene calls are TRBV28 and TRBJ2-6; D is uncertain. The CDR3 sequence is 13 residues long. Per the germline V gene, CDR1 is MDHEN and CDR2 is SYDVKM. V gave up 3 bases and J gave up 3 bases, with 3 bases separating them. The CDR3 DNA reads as TGTGCCAGCAGTTTCAGTGGGGCCAACGTCCTGACTTTC. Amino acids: CASSFSGANVLTF.

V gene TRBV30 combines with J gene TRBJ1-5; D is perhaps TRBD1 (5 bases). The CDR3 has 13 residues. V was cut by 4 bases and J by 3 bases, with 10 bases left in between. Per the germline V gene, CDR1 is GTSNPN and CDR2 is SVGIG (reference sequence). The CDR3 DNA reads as TGTGCCTGGATGGTAGGGGACAATCAGCCCCAGCATTTT. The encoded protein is CAWMVGDNQPQHF.

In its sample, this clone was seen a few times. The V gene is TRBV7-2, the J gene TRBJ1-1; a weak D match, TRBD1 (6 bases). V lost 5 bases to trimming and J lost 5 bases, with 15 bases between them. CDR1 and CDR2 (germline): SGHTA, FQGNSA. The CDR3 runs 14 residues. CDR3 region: CASSPDHRDTEAFF. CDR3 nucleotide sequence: TGTGCCAGCAGCCCCGATCACAGGGATACTGAAGCTTTCTTT.

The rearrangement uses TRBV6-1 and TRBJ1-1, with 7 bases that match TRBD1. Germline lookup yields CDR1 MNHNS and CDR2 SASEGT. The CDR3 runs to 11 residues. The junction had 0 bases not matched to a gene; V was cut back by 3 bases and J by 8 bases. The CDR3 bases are TGTGCCAGCAGTGAGACAGGGGAAGCTTTCTTT. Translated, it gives CASSETGEAFF.